This T cell receptor (beta chain) is from a study of CD8 T cells in ankylosing spondylitis. Overall study results and limits: Earlier literature documents some of the motif variants in reactive arthritis synovial fluid and blood.

This clonotype appeared many times. Its antigen remains unknown. The CDR3 is 12 amino acids. V was clipped by 0 bases and J by 5 bases, with 4 bases between them. The germline V gene has CDR1 SGHRS and CDR2 YFSETQ. The TCR beta libraries were generated through quantitative 5'-RACE incorporating molecular barcodes. TCRdb re-derived calls from the 5' RACE reads in MiXCR, one entry per CDR3 protein. The profile shows about 240,000 distinct CDR3 sequences, 8.6% of them singletons. The sequence derives from a male donor with ankylosing spondylitis or in good health (not recorded which). Sequencing was done on a sample of blood, either unsorted or a sorted T cell fraction (not recorded which). V usage is TRBV5-1 and J usage is TRBJ2-3; D ambiguous. The CDR3 coding sequence is TGCGCCAGCAGCTTGGACGGAGATACGCAGTATTTT. Translation: CASSLDGDTQYF.